Here is one TCR beta chain with its context. The CDR3 contains 15 residues. The V gene's germline CDR1 is SGHVS and CDR2 FQNEAQ. The germline V and J ends were trimmed by 2 bases and 3 bases, with 13 bases remaining between them. The data derive from a study of Tregs in tolerant kidney transplant recipients. Across the whole study: Related graft donors supplied nonmyeloablative bone marrow transplants, and mixed chimerism was transient.

TCRdb's table, derived via immunoSEQ multiplex PCR, lists solely in-frame clones and lacks some. The sample holds 60,000 to 75,000 clones; 80% to 90% are singletons and the top ten take about 2.1%. The clonotype originates from a human donor who received a combined kidney and bone marrow transplant. The sequenced sample was Tregs from blood, obtained before the transplant. This chain joins TRBV7-8 and TRBJ1-1, with a weak D call TRBD1 (5 bases). The CDR3 sequence is CASSLMGPGHTEAFF. Here the CDR3 DNA reads TGTGCCAGCAGCTTAATGGGCCCAGGGCACACTGAAGCTTTCTTT.